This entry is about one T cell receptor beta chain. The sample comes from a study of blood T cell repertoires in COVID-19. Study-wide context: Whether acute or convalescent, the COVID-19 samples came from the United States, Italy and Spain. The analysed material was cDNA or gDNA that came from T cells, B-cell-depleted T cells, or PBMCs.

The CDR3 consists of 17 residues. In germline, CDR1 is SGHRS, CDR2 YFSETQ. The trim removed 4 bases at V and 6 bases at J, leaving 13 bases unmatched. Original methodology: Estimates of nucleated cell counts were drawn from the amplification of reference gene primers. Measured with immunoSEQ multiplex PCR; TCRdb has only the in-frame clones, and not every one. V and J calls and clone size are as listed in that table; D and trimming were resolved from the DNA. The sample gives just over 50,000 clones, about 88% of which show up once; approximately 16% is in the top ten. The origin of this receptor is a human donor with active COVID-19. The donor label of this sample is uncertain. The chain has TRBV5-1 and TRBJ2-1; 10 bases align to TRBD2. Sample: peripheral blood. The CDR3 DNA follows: TGCGCCAGCAGCCCCCGGGCGAGCGGGGGGGCCCTCAATGAGCAGTTCTTC. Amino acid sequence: CASSPRASGGALNEQFF.